This is a list of T cell receptor beta chains from one sample in a study of blood T cell repertoires in COVID-19. The method was immunoSEQ multiplex PCR; TCRdb's version includes in-frame clones alone and lacks a portion of them. The sample contains 200,000 to 250,000 clones, 65% to 90% of which appear only once. The sequenced sample consisted of peripheral blood. Receptor source: a woman between 50 and 59 years old with acute or convalescent COVID-19. CDR3s include the opening cysteine and the closing phenylalanine or tryptophan. The D gene is left open where the match is weak. The listing skips clone size in some rows; elsewhere it reads once, few, many or a size class.

v_gene	j_gene	d_gene	abundance	CDR3aa	CDR3nt
TRBV27	TRBJ2-7	TRBD1	-	CASSSQSTGIPYEQYF	TGTGCCAGCAGTTCCCAGTCGACAGGGATTCCCTACGAGCAGTACTTC
TRBV11-3	TRBJ2-3	TRBD1	-	CASSPGTAATDTQYF	TGTGCCAGCAGCCCCGGGACAGCCGCGACAGATACGCAGTATTTT
TRBV11-2	TRBJ2-1	-	-	CASSTTGYEQFF	TGTGCCAGCAGCACAACAGGCTATGAGCAGTTCTTC
TRBV30	TRBJ2-5	TRBD1	-	CAWDRGLETQYF	TGTGCCTGGGACAGGGGGTTGGAGACCCAGTACTTC
TRBV9	TRBJ2-7	-	-	CASSVGEERSYEQYF	TGTGCCAGCAGCGTAGGGGAGGAGCGGTCCTACGAGCAGTACTTC
TRBV5-4	TRBJ1-4	TRBD1	-	CASSLGQGGGEKLFF	TGTGCCAGCAGTCTGGGACAGGGAGGAGGTGAAAAACTGTTTTTT
TRBV11-1	TRBJ2-7	-	-	CASSSDTTYEQYF	TGTGCCAGCAGCTCGGACACGACCTACGAGCAGTACTTC
TRBV30	TRBJ1-2	-	-	CAWQFRDNYGYTF	TGTGCCTGGCAATTCCGGGACAATTATGGCTACACCTTC
TRBV12-3/TRBV12-4	TRBJ1-5	-	-	CASRLGANQPQHF	TGTGCCAGCAGACTGGGGGCCAATCAGCCCCAGCATTTT
TRBV2	TRBJ2-7	TRBD2	-	CASRTGLAGHEQYF	TGTGCCAGCAGAACGGGACTAGCGGGCCACGAGCAGTACTTC
TRBV9	TRBJ2-5	-	few	CASSLGGGETQYF	TGTGCCAGCAGCCTGGGAGGGGGAGAGACCCAGTACTTC
TRBV4-3	TRBJ2-5	-	-	CASSQADRQETQYF	TGCGCCAGCAGCCAGGCAGACAGGCAAGAGACCCAGTACTTC
TRBV19	TRBJ1-5	-	few	CASSISQNQPQHF	TGTGCCAGTAGTATATCGCAGAATCAGCCCCAGCATTTT
TRBV3-1/TRBV3-2	TRBJ2-1	TRBD2	-	CASSPTSGRYNEQFF	TGTGCCAGCAGCCCTACTAGCGGAAGATACAATGAGCAGTTCTTC
TRBV4-2	TRBJ2-7	-	-	CASSQDPPQGNYEQYF	TGTGCCAGCAGCCAAGATCCCCCACAGGGAAACTACGAGCAGTACTTC
TRBV5-4	TRBJ1-4	-	-	CASSLRGDSEKLFF	TGTGCCAGCAGCCTACGCGGGGATAGTGAAAAACTGTTTTTT
TRBV10-2	TRBJ1-2	-	-	CASSELVGPGYTF	TGCGCCAGCAGTGAGTTGGTGGGGCCGGGCTACACCTTC
TRBV28	TRBJ1-5	-	-	CASRRQGKNQPQHF	TGTGCCAGCCGTAGGCAGGGCAAGAATCAGCCCCAGCATTTT
TRBV5-1	TRBJ2-6	-	-	CASSLQGPGANVLTF	TGCGCCAGCAGCTTACAGGGTCCCGGGGCCAACGTCCTGACTTTC
TRBV7-2	TRBJ1-3	-	-	CASSPPGGYGNTIYF	TGTGCCAGCAGCCCCCCAGGAGGGTACGGAAACACCATATATTTT
TRBV18	TRBJ2-3	TRBD2	-	CASSVLAGAGTDTQYF	TGTGCCAGCTCAGTTCTAGCGGGGGCTGGCACAGATACGCAGTATTTT
TRBV12-3/TRBV12-4	TRBJ1-5	-	once	CASSHRNQPQHF	TGTGCCAGCAGCCACAGAAATCAGCCCCAGCATTTT
TRBV5-4	TRBJ2-5	-	-	CASSLPGTSQETQYF	TGTGCCAGCAGCTTGCCCGGGACAAGCCAAGAGACCCAGTACTTC
TRBV19	TRBJ1-6	-	-	CASSIGPNNSPLHF	TGTGCCAGTAGTATTGGGCCTAATAATTCACCCCTCCACTTT
TRBV28	TRBJ1-2	TRBD1	-	CASNDRGNYGYTF	TGTGCCAGCAACGACAGGGGCAACTATGGCTACACCTTC
TRBV7-8	TRBJ1-6	TRBD1	-	CASKFRDRNNSPLHF	TGTGCCAGCAAATTCCGGGACAGGAATAATTCACCCCTCCACTTT
TRBV10-2	TRBJ1-5	-	-	CASSEPNQPQHF	TGCGCCAGCAGTGAGCCTAATCAGCCCCAGCATTTT
TRBV4-1	TRBJ2-7	-	-	CASSQGGVLGGEQYF	TGCGCCAGCAGCCAAGGAGGGGTCCTAGGGGGAGAGCAGTACTTC
TRBV13	TRBJ1-6	-	-	CASSSTDDNSPLHF	TGTGCCAGCAGCTCGACAGACGATAATTCACCCCTCCACTTT
TRBV11-3	TRBJ2-1	-	once	CASSSGDVPYNEQFF	TGTGCCAGCAGCTCGGGGGACGTACCCTACAATGAGCAGTTCTTC
TRBV19	TRBJ1-2	-	-	CASSMETGHRYGYTF	TGTGCCAGTAGTATGGAGACTGGCCACCGCTATGGCTACACCTTC
TRBV3-1/TRBV3-2	TRBJ2-2	-	-	CASSHRGRWNTGELFF	TGTGCCAGCAGCCATAGGGGCAGGTGGAACACCGGGGAGCTGTTTTTT
TRBV11-3	TRBJ2-3	TRBD2	few	CASSWTSGSLGTDTQYF	TGTGCCAGCAGCTGGACTAGCGGGAGTCTTGGCACAGATACGCAGTATTTT
TRBV15	TRBJ1-2	-	-	CATSRDRGAGGYTF	TGTGCCACCAGCAGAGATCGGGGGGCTGGTGGCTACACCTTC
TRBV12-2	TRBJ2-1	-	-	CASRFTGGGGDNEQFF	TGTGCAAGTCGCTTTACGGGGGGCGGTGGGGACAATGAGCAGTTCTTC
TRBV18	TRBJ2-7	TRBD1	-	CASSPPAYGGDRPKVGRSSYEQYF	TGTGCCAGCTCACCACCAGCATATGGAGGGGACAGGCCAAAGGTTGGTAGGAGCTCCTACGAGCAGTACTTC
TRBV6-2/TRBV6-3	TRBJ2-1	TRBD2	-	CASSLGLAGGYNEQFF	TGTGCCAGCAGCCTCGGACTAGCGGGGGGGTACAATGAGCAGTTCTTC
TRBV5-1	TRBJ2-5	TRBD2	once	CASNLLAGRETQYF	TGCGCCAGCAACCTACTAGCGGGGAGGGAGACCCAGTACTTC
TRBV3-1/TRBV3-2	TRBJ1-5	TRBD1	-	CASSRTGQPQHF	TGTGCCAGCAGCCGGACAGGGCAGCCCCAGCATTTT
TRBV4-1	TRBJ1-3	TRBD1	-	CASSQGPTGGTGNTIYF	TGCGCCAGCAGCCAAGGCCCGACAGGGGGGACTGGAAACACCATATATTTT
TRBV6-4	TRBJ2-1	-	-	CASSDGRGSSYNEQFF	TGTGCCAGCAGTGACGGACGGGGAAGCTCCTACAATGAGCAGTTCTTC